Below, one T cell receptor (beta chain) is given with its context. Generated by immunoSEQ multiplex PCR, the TCRdb table keeps only in-frame clones and is missing some. This sample carries roughly 290,000 clones, about 90% of them seen once, and the ten largest clones take roughly 1.5%. The sample comes from a study of blood T cell repertoires in COVID-19. Germline trimming cut 5 bases from V and 2 bases from J; bases unmatched to any gene: 7. From germline, CDR1 is SGHTA and CDR2 FQGTGA. This CDR3 comprises 16 residues. Material for sequencing was PBMCs or T cells enriched from blood (not recorded which). The chain has TRBV7-3 and TRBJ2-2, with 8 nucleotides matching TRBD2. The sequence derives from a woman aged 18-35 years with acute COVID-19. In nucleotides, the CDR3 is TGTGCCAGCAGCCCCTTAGCGGGACCTAACACCGGGGAGCTGTTTTTT. Protein: CASSPLAGPNTGELFF. Filled out from reference TRBV7-3 and TRBJ2-2, the complete variable domain reads GAGVSQTPSNKVTEKGKYVELRCDPISGHTALYWYRQSLGQGPEFLIYFQGTGAADDSGLPNDRFFAVRPEGSVSTLKIQRTERGDSAVYLCASSPLAGPNTGELFFGEGSRLTVL.